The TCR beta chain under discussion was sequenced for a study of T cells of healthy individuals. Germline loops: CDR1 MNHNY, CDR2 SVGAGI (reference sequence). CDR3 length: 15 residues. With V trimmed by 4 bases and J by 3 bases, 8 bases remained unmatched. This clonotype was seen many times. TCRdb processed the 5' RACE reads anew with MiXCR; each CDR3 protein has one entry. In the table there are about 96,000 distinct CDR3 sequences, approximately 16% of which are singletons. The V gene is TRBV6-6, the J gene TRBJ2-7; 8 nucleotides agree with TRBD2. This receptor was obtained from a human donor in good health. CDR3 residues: CASSSQIAGRYEQYF. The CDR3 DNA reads TGTGCCAGCAGTTCCCAAATAGCGGGGCGCTACGAGCAGTACTTC.